The 31 T cell receptor beta chains listed next were all sequenced from one sample in a study of T cell responses to AZD1222 COVID-19 vaccine. Libraries were prepared by immunoSEQ multiplex PCR; TCRdb keeps only in-frame clonotypes and omits some of them. The top ten hold around 15% of the sample, which has tens of thousands of clones, 80% seen once. The sequences come from peripheral blood, collected 28 days after the second AZD1222 dose. These receptor sequences come from an adult who received the AZD1222 COVID-19 vaccine.

The chain couples TRBV5-5 to TRBJ1-2; D unclear. Germline values: CDR1 SGHKS, CDR2 YYEKEE (reference sequence). V was trimmed by 0 bases and J by 4 bases, leaving 13 bases between them. This CDR3 region has 15 residues. The DNA of the CDR3 is TGTGCCAGCAGCTTGGCCGCGGGGATGGGCTATGGCTACACCTTC. Its translation is CASSLAAGMGYGYTF.

The chain employs TRBV4-1 and TRBJ2-2; D ambiguous. CDR1 and CDR2 (germline): MGHRA, YSYEKL. The CDR3 loop spans 15 amino acids. Trimming took off 0 bases at V and 0 bases at J, with 5 bases between the two ends. CDR3 DNA sequence: TGCGCCAGCAGCCAAGACTTTCCGAACACCGGGGAGCTGTTTTTT. Protein: CASSQDFPNTGELFF.

This rearrangement joins TRBV18 to TRBJ2-5; 10 bases fit TRBD1. Trimming at V came to 6 bases and at J to 4 bases, leaving 5 bases not matched to a gene. The CDR3 loop spans 14 amino acids. Germline CDR1 and CDR2: KGHSH and LQKENI. CDR3: CASSTGGVGETQYF. CDR3 DNA sequence: TGTGCCAGCTCGACAGGGGGCGTAGGAGAGACCCAGTACTTC.

The chain links TRBV5-1 to TRBJ2-1, with 9 bases matching TRBD1. The ends lost 4 bases at V and 10 bases at J; junction bases unmatched: 6. This CDR3 is built from 13 residues. Germline V gene data show CDR1 as SGHRS and CDR2 as YFSETQ. Written as DNA, the CDR3 is TGCGCCAGCAGCCTACAGGGGGCGGGCGAGCAGTTCTTC. It codes for CASSLQGAGEQFF.

A few counts support this clone. J is TRBJ2-7 and V is TRBV6-6; D uncertain. V lost 2 bases, J lost 6 bases, and 14 bases lay in between. CDR1 MNHNY and CDR2 SVGAGI come from the germline V gene (reference sequence). This CDR3 is 14 amino acids long. The chain's CDR3 is CASSYPYLGPEQYF. As DNA, the CDR3 is TGTGCCAGCAGTTACCCGTATCTGGGCCCCGAGCAGTACTTC.

In DNA form, the CDR3 reads TGTGCCAGCAGCGTAGGTCAGTTAGGCACTGAAGCTTTCTTT. Its translation is CASSVGQLGTEAFF. The chain is built from TRBV9 and TRBJ1-1; D ambiguous. The CDR3 length is 14 residues. Looked up from germline, CDR1 is SGDLS and CDR2 is YYNGEE. The V gene lost 0 bases and the J gene lost 4 bases, with 10 bases spanning the gap.

The rearrangement links TRBV28 to TRBJ1-1, with a possible D match to TRBD1 (6 bases). The CDR3 contains 14 residues. V was clipped by 5 bases and J by 5 bases, with 15 bases between them. Germline CDR1 and CDR2: MDHEN and SYDVKM. CDR3 protein: CASSPGTSQTEAFF. The CDR3 bases are TGTGCCAGCAGTCCCGGGACATCCCAAACTGAAGCTTTCTTT. The full variable domain, its missing parts supplied by reference TRBV28 and TRBJ1-1, is DVKVTQSSRYLVKRTGEKVFLECVQDMDHENMFWYRQDPGLGLRLIYFSYDVKMKEKGDIPEGYSVSREKKERFSLILESASTNQTSMYLCASSPGTSQTEAFFGQGTRLTVV.

V usage is TRBV5-5 and J usage is TRBJ1-2; tentative D call: TRBD1 (6 bases). Germline V gene lookup returns CDR1 SGHKS and CDR2 YYEKEE (reference sequence). There are 20 residues in the CDR3. The V gene lost 1 base and the J gene lost 0 bases, with 25 bases spanning the gap. CDR3 nucleotide sequence: TGTGCCAGCAGCTTGAGCCTCAGGGGTAGAGGCTCGTCGTCTAACTATGGCTACACCTTC. Protein sequence: CASSLSLRGRGSSSNYGYTF.

This clone was seen once. The chain combines TRBV12-3 or TRBV12-4 with TRBJ2-5; 7 nucleotides agree with TRBD1. The CDR3 sequence is 13 residues long. Losses at the gene ends were 4 bases for V and 7 bases for J; bases not matched to a gene: 6. CDR3 amino acids: CASSYRGGATQYF. The CDR3 DNA follows: TGTGCCAGCAGTTACAGAGGGGGCGCGACCCAGTACTTC.

A note on this clone: The sample contains more than one DNA sequence encoding this CDR3. The chain combines TRBV4-3 with TRBJ2-7; 12 bases are a match to TRBD2. J gave up 2 bases and V 1 base, and 0 bases lay outside the gene matches. There are 15 residues in the CDR3. Germline loops: CDR1 LGHNA, CDR2 YSLEER. The CDR3 region is CASSQGLAGAYEQYF. CDR3 nucleotides: TGCGCCAGCAGCCAAGGACTAGCGGGGGCCTACGAGCAGTACTTC.

This chain joins TRBV28 and TRBJ2-7, with 8 bases identical to TRBD1. The junction had 4 bases not matched to a gene; V was cut back by 4 bases and J by 2 bases. CDR3 size: 14 residues. CDR1 is MDHEN and CDR2 is SYDVKM in the germline V gene. The CDR3 here is CASSSGTGAYEQYF. The CDR3 DNA reads as TGTGCCAGCAGTTCCGGGACAGGTGCCTACGAGCAGTACTTC.

J is TRBJ2-1 and V is TRBV7-9; D gene uncertain. There are 15 residues in the CDR3. Trimming stripped 1 base from V and 4 bases from J, with 11 bases between. Germline values: CDR1 SEHNR, CDR2 FQNEAQ (reference sequence). In nucleotides, the CDR3 is TGTGCCAGCAGCTTAGTGGGAAAGGCTTACAATGAGCAGTTCTTC. Translated: CASSLVGKAYNEQFF.

The CDR3 sequence is CASSFLNTGELFF. CDR3 DNA: TGTGCCAGCAGCTTCTTGAACACCGGGGAGCTGTTTTTT. The chain has TRBV11-3 and TRBJ2-2, with no clear D. Per the germline V gene, CDR1 is SGHNT and CDR2 is YENEEA. This CDR3 contains 13 residues. Trimming removed 3 bases from V and 1 base from J, with 3 bases in between.

The rearrangement links TRBV6-1 to TRBJ1-2; 10 bases are a match to TRBD1. Per germline, CDR1 MNHNS and CDR2 SASEGT. The CDR3 extends over 18 amino acids. With 3 bases clipped from V and 5 bases from J, the junction kept 15 bases outside the gene matches. Here the CDR3 reads CASSEPTTGGFSSYGYTF. DNA for the CDR3: TGTGCCAGCAGTGAGCCCACGACAGGGGGCTTTTCATCGTATGGCTACACCTTC.

DNA of the CDR3: TGTGCCAGTAGTATCCCCGGAAGGGCTGGAAACACCATATATTTT. Encoded protein: CASSIPGRAGNTIYF. The genes are TRBV19 and TRBJ1-3; D uncertain. CDR3 length: 15 amino acids. V was trimmed by 3 bases and J by 2 bases, leaving 11 bases between them. CDR1 and CDR2 (germline): LNHDA, SQIVND (reference sequence).

The V call is TRBV6-5, the J call TRBJ1-2, with unresolved D. The CDR3 covers 12 residues. The germline V gene encodes CDR1 MNHEY and CDR2 SVGAGI. The V and J ends lost 6 bases and 4 bases respectively, with 9 bases between them. The CDR3 reads CASRAGGYGYTF. The CDR3 DNA follows: TGTGCCAGCAGAGCGGGAGGCTATGGCTACACCTTC.

J is TRBJ2-1 and V is TRBV7-8, with 11 nucleotides matching TRBD2. Trimming took 6 bases from V and 4 from J; bases not matched to a gene: 5. Germline CDR1 and CDR2: SGHVS and FQNEAQ. The CDR3 spans 15 residues. The DNA of the CDR3 is TGTGCCAGCAGGCTACTAGCGGGGGCTTACAATGAGCAGTTCTTC. Residues: CASRLLAGAYNEQFF.

This clone was observed a single time. This rearrangement joins TRBV3-1 (or the pseudogene TRBV3-2) to TRBJ2-7, with 9 bases that match TRBD1. Germline V gene data show CDR1 as LGHDT and CDR2 as YNNKEL (reference sequence). The CDR3 length is 16 residues. J lost 3 bases, V lost 4 bases, and 10 bases had no gene match. CDR3 coding DNA: TGTGCCAGCAGCCGGCAACAGGGGGCTGAGGGCTACGAGCAGTACTTC. Protein product: CASSRQQGAEGYEQYF.

V usage is TRBV28 and J usage is TRBJ1-5, with D possibly matching TRBD1 (6 bases). Germline-derived CDR1 and CDR2 are MDHEN and SYDVKM. The CDR3 spans 17 residues. V dropped 7 bases and J dropped 6 bases, with 25 bases sitting between them. The CDR3 sequence is CASTLRGGYVLVQPQHF. The DNA for the CDR3 is TGTGCCAGCACCTTAAGGGGGGGCTATGTTTTGGTTCAGCCCCAGCATTTT.

This rearrangement joins TRBV9 to TRBJ2-2, with 9 bases aligning to TRBD1. Germline CDR1 reads SGDLS; CDR2 reads YYNGEE. CDR3 length: 15 amino acids. V trimming: 3 bases; J trimming: 2 bases; junction bases outside the gene matches: 2. The DNA for the CDR3 is TGTGCCAGCAGCGGACAGGGGGTCAACACCGGGGAGCTGTTTTTT. This encodes CASSGQGVNTGELFF.

V usage is TRBV19 and J usage is TRBJ2-7, with D uncertain. Per the germline V gene, CDR1 is LNHDA and CDR2 is SQIVND (reference sequence). The CDR3 covers 11 residues. V was shortened by 8 bases and J by 5 bases, with 10 bases between the two germline ends. The CDR3 DNA is TGTGCCAGTTCCCAAATGGACGAGCAGTACTTC. Translation gives CASSQMDEQYF. The variable domain in full, completed from reference TRBV19 and TRBJ2-7, reads DGGITQSPKYLFRKEGQNVTLSCEQNLNHDAMYWYRQDPGQGLRLIYYSQIVNDFQKGDIAEGYSVSREKKESFPLTVTSAQKNPTAFYLCASSQMDEQYFGPGTRLTVT.

This chain uses TRBV9 with TRBJ2-3; unclear D gene. CDR1 is SGDLS, CDR2 YYNGEE, per germline. The CDR3 loop spans 13 amino acids. V lost 0 bases to trimming and J lost 2 bases, with 4 bases between them. CDR3 DNA: TGTGCCAGCAGCGTAGATCCCACAGATACGCAGTATTTT. Translation gives CASSVDPTDTQYF.

The CDR3: CASSQDTGELFF. The CDR3 DNA sequence: TGTGCCAGCAGCCAGGACACCGGGGAGCTGTTTTTT. J is TRBJ2-2 and V is TRBV5-5; no firm D call. Trimming removed 4 bases from V and 3 bases from J, with 4 bases in between. The CDR3 length is 12 residues. Germline V gene data show CDR1 as SGHKS and CDR2 as YYEKEE (reference sequence).

This chain joins TRBV2 and TRBJ2-3; the match to TRBD2 covers 7 bases. V lost 10 bases to trimming and J lost 2 bases; unmatched junction nucleotides: 9. The CDR3 totals 14 residues. Germline V gene data show CDR1 as SNHLY and CDR2 as FYNNEI. This CDR3 reads CATGEGLATDTQYF. CDR3 coding DNA: TGTGCCACTGGGGAGGGCCTAGCCACAGATACGCAGTATTTT.

This chain joins TRBV29-1 and TRBJ1-1, with D possibly matching TRBD1 (6 bases). The CDR3 consists of 11 residues. Per germline, CDR1 SQVTM and CDR2 ANQGSEA. Trimming removed 7 bases from V and 4 bases from J, with 10 bases in between. CDR3 protein: CSAGDGTEAFF. The CDR3 DNA reads as TGCAGCGCAGGGGACGGCACTGAAGCTTTCTTT.

The chain is built from TRBV19 and TRBJ2-3; D uncertain. The CDR3 is 15 amino acids. Germline CDR1 and CDR2: LNHDA and SQIVND (reference sequence). Trimming removed 5 bases at V and 2 bases at J, with 14 bases between. This CDR3 is CASSLTGLVTDTQYF. The CDR3 DNA sequence: TGTGCCAGTAGTCTTACCGGGTTGGTCACAGATACGCAGTATTTT.

The rearrangement joins TRBV2 to TRBJ2-3; D is ambiguous. The ends were cut back, 7 bases at V and 1 base at J, with 15 bases in the middle. The CDR3 runs to 15 residues. Germline V lookup: CDR1 SNHLY, CDR2 FYNNEI. Written as DNA, the CDR3 is TGTGCCAGCACGGTCGCTAGTTCCCGCACAGATACGCAGTATTTT. It encodes CASTVASSRTDTQYF.

This sequence joins TRBV19 and TRBJ1-2; D uncertain. Germline values: CDR1 LNHDA, CDR2 SQIVND (reference sequence). V lost 3 bases and J 4 bases, leaving 3 bases between the germline ends. CDR3 length: 11 amino acids. The CDR3 coding sequence is TGTGCCAGTAGTATCGGCTATGGCTACACCTTC. Its translation: CASSIGYGYTF.

The V call is TRBV5-1, the J call TRBJ1-1; D perhaps matches TRBD1 (6 bases). V lost 4 bases and J 1 base, leaving 17 bases between the germline ends. The germline CDR1 and CDR2 sequences are SGHRS and YFSETQ. The CDR3 loop spans 16 amino acids. The CDR3 coding sequence is TGCGCCAGCAGCACCAGACCGACAGGTCGGAACACTGAAGCTTTCTTT. The encoded protein is CASSTRPTGRNTEAFF.

V usage is TRBV19 and J usage is TRBJ1-2; D uncertain. In germline, CDR1 is LNHDA, CDR2 SQIVND (reference sequence). The V end lost 3 bases, the J end lost 4 bases, and 21 bases lay between the germline ends. The CDR3 runs 17 residues. The CDR3 is CASSISPGMVGGYGYTF. CDR3 in DNA: TGTGCCAGTAGTATCAGTCCGGGGATGGTTGGTGGCTATGGCTACACCTTC. Using reference TRBV19 and TRBJ1-2 for the parts outside the CDR3, the full variable domain is DGGITQSPKYLFRKEGQNVTLSCEQNLNHDAMYWYRQDPGQGLRLIYYSQIVNDFQKGDIAEGYSVSREKKESFPLTVTSAQKNPTAFYLCASSISPGMVGGYGYTFGSGTRLTVV.

V usage is TRBV2 and J usage is TRBJ1-5, with D possibly matching TRBD1 (6 bases). This CDR3 spans 16 amino acids. The germline V and J ends were trimmed by 0 bases and 4 bases, with 13 bases remaining between them. Germline V gene lookup returns CDR1 SNHLY and CDR2 FYNNEI. CDR3 region: CASSEAGGASNQPQHF. In DNA, the CDR3 is TGTGCCAGCAGTGAAGCGGGGGGGGCTTCAAATCAGCCCCAGCATTTT.